Listed below are T cell receptor beta chains from one sample, sequenced in a study of cytomegalovirus exposure and HLA in healthy donors. Only in-frame clones appear in the TCRdb table, and some are missing; sequencing was by immunoSEQ multiplex PCR. The table shows roughly 150,000 clones, with roughly 85% occurring only once. Sequencing was performed on PBMCs. All receptors come from a man aged 40-49 years in good health and CMV-seropositive. CDR3s include the opening cysteine and the closing phenylalanine or tryptophan. Fields, in order: V gene, D gene, J gene, clone size, CDR3 protein, CDR3 DNA. The D gene is left open where the match is weak. Only part of the rows carry a size: once, few, many, or a class if the clone is expanded.

v_call: TRBV7-8; d_call: TRBD1; j_call: TRBJ2-7; clone_size: NA; cdr3_aa: CASSLGGQGAYEQYF; cdr3_nt: TGTGCCAGCAGCTTAGGGGGACAGGGGGCGTACGAGCAGTACTTC
v_call: TRBV29-1; d_call: NA; j_call: TRBJ2-7; clone_size: few; cdr3_aa: CSVVSHEQYF; cdr3_nt: TGCAGCGTTGTATCCCACGAGCAGTACTTC
v_call: TRBV10-3; d_call: NA; j_call: TRBJ1-2; clone_size: NA; cdr3_aa: CAVQPEVERGYTF; cdr3_nt: TGTGCCGTCCAACCAGAGGTGGAGCGAGGCTACACCTTC
v_call: TRBV19; d_call: NA; j_call: TRBJ1-3; clone_size: NA; cdr3_aa: CASSTQVTTGNTIYF; cdr3_nt: TGTGCCAGTAGTACACAGGTCACTACTGGAAACACCATATATTTT
v_call: TRBV7-9; d_call: TRBD2; j_call: TRBJ2-7; clone_size: NA; cdr3_aa: CASSMTSASYEQYF; cdr3_nt: TGTGCCAGCAGCATGACTAGCGCTTCCTACGAGCAGTACTTC
v_call: TRBV2; d_call: TRBD1; j_call: TRBJ1-5; clone_size: NA; cdr3_aa: CASTLQGAVNSNQPQHF; cdr3_nt: TGTGCCAGCACGTTACAGGGGGCAGTGAATAGCAATCAGCCCCAGCATTTT
v_call: TRBV11-2; d_call: NA; j_call: TRBJ1-3; clone_size: few; cdr3_aa: CASRPPQNTIYF; cdr3_nt: TGTGCCAGCAGACCGCCACAGAACACCATATATTTT
v_call: TRBV28; d_call: TRBD1; j_call: TRBJ2-5; clone_size: NA; cdr3_aa: CASSFPLGTTGGETQYF; cdr3_nt: TGTGCCAGCAGTTTCCCTTTGGGGACGACAGGGGGAGAGACCCAGTACTTC
v_call: TRBV9; d_call: NA; j_call: TRBJ1-6; clone_size: NA; cdr3_aa: CASSPRGVTSPGPLHF; cdr3_nt: TGTGCCAGCAGCCCACGGGGGGTTACCTCCCCGGGTCCCCTCCACTTT
v_call: TRBV2; d_call: TRBD1; j_call: TRBJ2-2; clone_size: once; cdr3_aa: CASSEVSGVRPGQGSNTGELFF; cdr3_nt: TGTGCCAGCAGTGAAGTGTCCGGCGTTCGTCCGGGACAGGGGTCGAACACCGGGGAGCTGTTTTTT
v_call: TRBV7-9; d_call: TRBD1; j_call: TRBJ1-2; clone_size: NA; cdr3_aa: CASSSRGQYGYTF; cdr3_nt: TGTGCCAGCAGCTCCAGGGGACAGTATGGCTACACCTTC
v_call: TRBV10-3; d_call: NA; j_call: TRBJ2-5; clone_size: NA; cdr3_aa: CAISERDQETQYF; cdr3_nt: TGTGCCATCAGTGAGCGGGACCAAGAGACCCAGTACTTC
v_call: TRBV19; d_call: NA; j_call: TRBJ1-1; clone_size: NA; cdr3_aa: CASNSREDTEAFF; cdr3_nt: TGTGCCAGTAACTCTCGAGAGGACACTGAAGCTTTCTTT
v_call: TRBV19; d_call: TRBD1; j_call: TRBJ2-7; clone_size: few; cdr3_aa: CASNDRGGSYEQYF; cdr3_nt: TGTGCCAGTAATGACAGGGGAGGATCCTACGAGCAGTACTTC
v_call: TRBV10-3; d_call: TRBD1; j_call: TRBJ1-5; clone_size: few; cdr3_aa: CAISPTGESNQPQHF; cdr3_nt: TGTGCCATCAGCCCGACAGGGGAAAGCAATCAGCCCCAGCATTTT
v_call: TRBV6-6; d_call: NA; j_call: TRBJ1-1; clone_size: NA; cdr3_aa: CASMETGSTEAFF; cdr3_nt: TGTGCCAGCATGGAAACAGGGAGCACTGAAGCTTTCTTT
v_call: TRBV2; d_call: TRBD2; j_call: TRBJ2-1; clone_size: NA; cdr3_aa: CASSEGRPSGRRGHPYNEQFF; cdr3_nt: TGTGCCAGCAGTGAAGGTAGACCTAGCGGGCGCAGAGGCCACCCGTACAATGAGCAGTTCTTC
v_call: TRBV7-8; d_call: TRBD2; j_call: TRBJ2-3; clone_size: NA; cdr3_aa: CASSRGTSGTDTQYF; cdr3_nt: TGTGCCAGCAGCCGCGGGACTAGCGGCACAGATACGCAGTATTTT
v_call: TRBV5-1; d_call: TRBD1; j_call: TRBJ2-7; clone_size: NA; cdr3_aa: CASSLEGTGAYEQYF; cdr3_nt: TGCGCCAGCAGCTTGGAAGGGACAGGGGCCTACGAGCAGTACTTC
v_call: TRBV29-1; d_call: NA; j_call: TRBJ2-5; clone_size: NA; cdr3_aa: CSVELWDFQETQYF; cdr3_nt: TGCAGCGTTGAACTTTGGGACTTCCAAGAGACCCAGTACTTC
v_call: TRBV6-5; d_call: TRBD2; j_call: TRBJ2-7; clone_size: NA; cdr3_aa: CASSPTGTNSYEQYF; cdr3_nt: TGTGCCAGCAGCCCCACCGGGACTAACTCCTACGAGCAGTACTTC
v_call: TRBV28; d_call: NA; j_call: TRBJ1-2; clone_size: NA; cdr3_aa: CASSSGVGGYTF; cdr3_nt: TGTGCCAGCAGCTCAGGGGTAGGTGGCTACACCTTC
v_call: TRBV19; d_call: TRBD1; j_call: TRBJ1-2; clone_size: NA; cdr3_aa: CASSPDRTYGYTF; cdr3_nt: TGTGCCAGTAGCCCGGACAGGACCTATGGCTACACCTTC
v_call: TRBV19; d_call: TRBD1; j_call: TRBJ1-5; clone_size: NA; cdr3_aa: CASSIGGQGGQPQHF; cdr3_nt: TGTGCCAGTAGTATAGGCGGACAGGGCGGTCAGCCCCAGCATTTT
v_call: TRBV2; d_call: NA; j_call: TRBJ2-7; clone_size: NA; cdr3_aa: CASSYLLSYEQYF; cdr3_nt: TGTGCCAGCAGTTATCTCCTCTCCTACGAGCAGTACTTC
v_call: TRBV2; d_call: NA; j_call: TRBJ2-2; clone_size: NA; cdr3_aa: CASRVLTGELFF; cdr3_nt: TGTGCCAGCAGGGTCCTAACCGGGGAGCTGTTTTTT
v_call: TRBV10-3; d_call: TRBD1; j_call: TRBJ2-7; clone_size: NA; cdr3_aa: CAISDPGTGAYEQYF; cdr3_nt: TGTGCCATCAGCGATCCCGGGACAGGGGCCTACGAGCAGTACTTC
v_call: TRBV6-5; d_call: NA; j_call: TRBJ1-5; clone_size: NA; cdr3_aa: CASRVLAGVNQPQHF; cdr3_nt: TGTGCCAGCCGAGTCTTGGCAGGGGTAAACCAGCCCCAGCATTTT
v_call: TRBV6-5; d_call: NA; j_call: TRBJ2-7; clone_size: NA; cdr3_aa: CASSLRGNGQYF; cdr3_nt: TGTGCCAGCAGCCTAAGGGGCAATGGGCAGTACTTC
v_call: TRBV19; d_call: TRBD1; j_call: TRBJ1-2; clone_size: NA; cdr3_aa: CASSPQGANYGYTF; cdr3_nt: TGTGCCAGTAGTCCCCAGGGGGCGAACTATGGCTACACCTTC
v_call: TRBV11-2; d_call: TRBD2; j_call: TRBJ2-4; clone_size: NA; cdr3_aa: CASSFSGRDGNIQYF; cdr3_nt: TGTGCCAGCAGCTTCAGCGGGAGGGACGGAAACATTCAGTACTTC
v_call: TRBV25-1; d_call: TRBD1; j_call: TRBJ2-1; clone_size: NA; cdr3_aa: CASSEQGAIPAYNEQFF; cdr3_nt: TGTGCCAGCAGTGAACAGGGGGCGATCCCCGCATACAATGAGCAGTTCTTC
v_call: TRBV30; d_call: NA; j_call: TRBJ1-4; clone_size: NA; cdr3_aa: CAWRPRIRGGNEKLFF; cdr3_nt: TGTGCCTGGAGACCCAGAATCAGGGGCGGTAATGAAAAACTGTTTTTT
v_call: TRBV7-9; d_call: TRBD2; j_call: TRBJ2-7; clone_size: few; cdr3_aa: CSSSIPGLAGVPAIEQYF; cdr3_nt: TGTTCCAGCAGCATTCCGGGACTAGCGGGAGTTCCGGCCATCGAGCAGTACTTC
v_call: TRBV7-2; d_call: TRBD1; j_call: TRBJ1-4; clone_size: once; cdr3_aa: CASSQGTGGAEKLFF; cdr3_nt: TGTGCCAGCAGCCAGGGGACAGGAGGGGCGGAAAAACTGTTTTTT
v_call: TRBV30; d_call: TRBD1; j_call: TRBJ2-5; clone_size: NA; cdr3_aa: CAWSGTGGRKTQYF; cdr3_nt: TGTGCCTGGAGCGGGACAGGGGGCCGAAAGACCCAGTACTTC
v_call: TRBV2; d_call: TRBD2; j_call: TRBJ2-4; clone_size: few; cdr3_aa: CASTESRLARNIQYF; cdr3_nt: TGTGCCAGCACCGAAAGTCGACTAGCGCGGAACATTCAGTACTTC
v_call: TRBV27; d_call: NA; j_call: TRBJ1-2; clone_size: once; cdr3_aa: CASSSFRQWEKGGYTF; cdr3_nt: TGTGCCAGCAGTAGCTTTCGACAGTGGGAAAAGGGAGGCTACACCTTC
v_call: TRBV25-1; d_call: TRBD2; j_call: TRBJ2-3; clone_size: few; cdr3_aa: CASGSGSLTDTQYF; cdr3_nt: TGTGCCAGCGGCAGCGGGAGTCTCACAGATACGCAGTATTTT
v_call: TRBV19; d_call: TRBD1; j_call: TRBJ1-5; clone_size: few; cdr3_aa: CASSWSEGAGQPQHF; cdr3_nt: TGTGCCAGTAGTTGGTCGGAGGGGGCCGGTCAGCCCCAGCATTTT
v_call: TRBV6-1; d_call: NA; j_call: TRBJ2-7; clone_size: once; cdr3_aa: CASSLLGTTWQYF; cdr3_nt: TGTGCCAGCAGTTTGCTCGGGACAACGTGGCAGTACTTC
v_call: TRBV28; d_call: TRBD1; j_call: TRBJ1-6; clone_size: NA; cdr3_aa: CASSRGQENSPLHF; cdr3_nt: TGTGCCAGCAGTCGAGGACAGGAGAATTCACCCCTCCACTTT
v_call: TRBV29-1; d_call: NA; j_call: TRBJ1-5; clone_size: NA; cdr3_aa: CSVGDIYQPQHF; cdr3_nt: TGCAGCGTTGGGGACATTTATCAGCCCCAGCATTTT
v_call: TRBV29-1; d_call: NA; j_call: TRBJ2-4; clone_size: NA; cdr3_aa: CSAFGGNKNIQYF; cdr3_nt: TGCAGCGCCTTCGGGGGAAACAAAAACATTCAGTACTTC
v_call: TRBV27; d_call: NA; j_call: TRBJ1-6; clone_size: NA; cdr3_aa: CASSGRYNSPLHF; cdr3_nt: TGTGCCAGCAGTGGGAGATATAATTCACCCCTCCACTTT
v_call: TRBV5-1; d_call: NA; j_call: TRBJ1-2; clone_size: many; cdr3_aa: CASSLRTGYGYTF; cdr3_nt: TGCGCCAGCAGCCTAAGAACAGGCTATGGCTACACCTTC
v_call: TRBV2; d_call: NA; j_call: TRBJ2-1; clone_size: NA; cdr3_aa: CASSLSSDSYDEQFF; cdr3_nt: TGTGCCAGCAGTCTTTCTAGCGACTCCTACGATGAGCAGTTCTTC
v_call: TRBV15; d_call: NA; j_call: TRBJ1-2; clone_size: NA; cdr3_aa: CATSRDRVGYGYTF; cdr3_nt: TGTGCCACCAGCAGAGACAGGGTCGGCTATGGCTACACCTTC
v_call: TRBV5-4; d_call: TRBD1; j_call: TRBJ2-1; clone_size: NA; cdr3_aa: CASQGQGVGNEQFF; cdr3_nt: TGTGCCAGCCAGGGACAGGGCGTGGGGAATGAGCAGTTCTTC
v_call: TRBV6-1; d_call: NA; j_call: TRBJ1-2; clone_size: NA; cdr3_aa: CASSETGILNYGYTF; cdr3_nt: TGTGCCAGCAGTGAAACGGGGATTCTTAACTATGGCTACACCTTC
v_call: TRBV5-4; d_call: TRBD1; j_call: TRBJ2-7; clone_size: NA; cdr3_aa: CASSTRTGLYEQYF; cdr3_nt: TGTGCCAGCAGCACCCGGACAGGGCTCTACGAGCAGTACTTC
v_call: TRBV13; d_call: NA; j_call: TRBJ1-2; clone_size: once; cdr3_aa: CASSLEAYGYTF; cdr3_nt: TGTGCCAGCAGCTTAGAAGCCTATGGCTACACCTTC
v_call: TRBV21-1; d_call: NA; j_call: TRBJ2-7; clone_size: NA; cdr3_aa: CASSQIYEQYF; cdr3_nt: TGTGCCAGCAGCCAGATCTACGAGCAGTACTTC
v_call: TRBV18; d_call: TRBD2; j_call: TRBJ2-3; clone_size: NA; cdr3_aa: CASSPETSGSSADTQYF; cdr3_nt: TGTGCCAGCTCACCGGAGACTAGCGGGAGTTCGGCAGATACGCAGTATTTT
v_call: TRBV11-3; d_call: TRBD1; j_call: TRBJ1-5; clone_size: NA; cdr3_aa: CASSLPDRGPTSSNQPQHF; cdr3_nt: TGTGCCAGCAGCTTACCCGACAGGGGCCCCACGAGTAGCAATCAGCCCCAGCATTTT
v_call: TRBV10-1; d_call: NA; j_call: TRBJ2-7; clone_size: NA; cdr3_aa: CASSESGQTYEQYF; cdr3_nt: TGCGCCAGCAGTGAGAGTGGACAAACATACGAGCAGTACTTC
v_call: TRBV11-2; d_call: NA; j_call: TRBJ2-3; clone_size: NA; cdr3_aa: CASSLRGIGPDTQYF; cdr3_nt: TGTGCCAGCAGCTTACGCGGGATCGGCCCAGATACGCAGTATTTT
v_call: TRBV7-9; d_call: TRBD2; j_call: TRBJ2-7; clone_size: few; cdr3_aa: CASSLARGSVEQYF; cdr3_nt: TGTGCCAGCAGCTTAGCGCGCGGGAGTGTCGAGCAGTACTTC
v_call: TRBV29-1; d_call: NA; j_call: TRBJ1-2; clone_size: NA; cdr3_aa: CSLGGGAESGYTF; cdr3_nt: TGCAGCCTAGGCGGAGGCGCCGAAAGTGGCTACACCTTC